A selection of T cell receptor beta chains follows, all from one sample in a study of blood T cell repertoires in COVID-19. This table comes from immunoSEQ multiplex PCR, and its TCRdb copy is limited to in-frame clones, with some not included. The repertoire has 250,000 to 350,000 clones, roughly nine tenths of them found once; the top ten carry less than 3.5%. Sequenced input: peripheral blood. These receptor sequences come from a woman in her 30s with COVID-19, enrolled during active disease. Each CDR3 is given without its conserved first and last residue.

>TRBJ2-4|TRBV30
AWSAREGAKNIQY
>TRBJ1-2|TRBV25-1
ASSPRGKDGYT
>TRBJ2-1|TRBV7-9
ASSFSGRVSYNEQF
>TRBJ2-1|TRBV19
ASSIQGSYNEQF
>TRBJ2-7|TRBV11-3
ASSLGLPPYEQY
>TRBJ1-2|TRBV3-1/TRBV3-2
ASSQSGRGNGYT
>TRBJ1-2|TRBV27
ASGLLGQGYGYT
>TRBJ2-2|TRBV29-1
SVAEGPMAGELF
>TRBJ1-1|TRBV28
ASRDRRRDTEAF
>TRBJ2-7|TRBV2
ASRDSNYEQY
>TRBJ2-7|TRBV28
ASSTNSGRSYEQY
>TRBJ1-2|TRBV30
AWSGGRGRIYGYT
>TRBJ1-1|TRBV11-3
ASSLGLTEAF
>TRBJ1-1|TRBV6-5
ASRPPMTGGTEAF
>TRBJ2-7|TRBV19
ASSIAGEQY
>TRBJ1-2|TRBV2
ASRQIYGYT
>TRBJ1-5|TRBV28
ASSFQAGQGAQPQH
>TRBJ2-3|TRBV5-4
ASSLEAQRITDTQY
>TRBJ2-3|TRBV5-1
ASSGGLETDTQY
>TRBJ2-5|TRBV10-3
AISVTGGETQY
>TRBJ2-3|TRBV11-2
ASSLLAGVADTQY
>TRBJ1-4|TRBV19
ASSPWDNRNEKLF
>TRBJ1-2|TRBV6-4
ASSDSWQGTNYGYT
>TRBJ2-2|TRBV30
AWRTGIYLPTGELF
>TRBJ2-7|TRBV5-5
ASSLPRDRNSYEQY
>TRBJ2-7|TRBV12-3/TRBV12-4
ASSFRTDYEQY
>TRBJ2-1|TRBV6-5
ASRPGRGVGNEQF